Listed here are 25 T cell receptor beta chains from one sample, sequenced in a study of blood T cell repertoires in COVID-19. Generated by immunoSEQ multiplex PCR, the TCRdb table keeps only in-frame clones and is missing some. The data contain around 92,000 clones, roughly 89% of them singletons. The sequencing input was peripheral blood. The receptor source for this set is a woman of 80 years or more with active COVID-19.

This sequence joins TRBV19 and TRBJ2-4; 8 positions agree with TRBD2. Germline V gene data show CDR1 as LNHDA and CDR2 as SQIVND (reference sequence). The CDR3 loop spans 14 amino acids. V trimming: 5 bases; J trimming: 6 bases; junction bases outside the gene matches: 6. CDR3 in amino acids: CASSAREGVNIQYF. CDR3 nucleotide sequence: TGTGCCAGTAGTGCCCGGGAGGGGGTAAACATTCAGTACTTC.

The chain links TRBV5-4 to TRBJ1-2; TRBD1 agrees at 11 bases. Germline V gene lookup returns CDR1 SGHNT and CDR2 YYREEE (reference sequence). The V gene end was trimmed by 5 bases and the J gene end by 2 bases; junction bases not matched to a gene: 8. CDR3 length: 16 residues. The CDR3 sequence is CASSLGQGAGNYGYTF. The CDR3 DNA follows: TGTGCCAGCAGTTTAGGACAGGGGGCTGGGAACTATGGCTACACCTTC.

V usage is TRBV14 and J usage is TRBJ2-7; no firm D call. With 0 bases removed from V and 4 bases from J, the gap between germline ends came to 4 bases. The CDR3 is 12 amino acids. CDR1 and CDR2 (germline): SGHDN, FVKESK. CDR3 protein: CASSQDYYEQYF. CDR3 sequence (DNA): TGTGCCAGCAGCCAAGATTATTACGAGCAGTACTTC.

The rearrangement joins TRBV6-2 or TRBV6-3 to TRBJ1-5; D is perhaps TRBD1 (6 bases). The V gene's germline CDR1 is MNHEY and CDR2 SVGEGT. The CDR3 is made up of 17 amino acids. With 5 bases removed from V and 1 base from J, the gap between germline ends came to 18 bases. CDR3 nucleotide sequence: TGTGCCAGCAGTCGCGACAGGCTCTACCTCAGCAATCAGCCCCAGCATTTT. Amino acid sequence: CASSRDRLYLSNQPQHF.

Comments on this clone: The same CDR3 can be traced to other DNA sequences in this sample. V gene TRBV28 combines with J gene TRBJ2-7, with 7 nucleotides matching TRBD1. J gave up 3 bases and V 2 bases, and 1 base lay outside the gene matches. The germline gives CDR1 MDHEN, CDR2 SYDVKM. This CDR3 spans 13 amino acids. The CDR3 coding sequence is TGTGCCAGCAGTTTAAGGGGGCTCTACGAGCAGTACTTC. It yields the protein CASSLRGLYEQYF.

This sequence joins TRBV4-3 and TRBJ2-1, with 14 bases matching TRBD2. The V gene end was trimmed by 3 bases and the J gene end by 6 bases; junction bases not matched to a gene: 7. The CDR3 loop spans 17 amino acids. The germline V gene encodes CDR1 LGHNA and CDR2 YSLEER. Here the CDR3 reads CASSHREGLAGVNEQFF. The CDR3 region has the DNA TGCGCCAGCAGCCACCGAGAGGGACTAGCGGGAGTCAATGAGCAGTTCTTC.

V is TRBV30 and J is TRBJ2-1; TRBD2 aligns across 9 bases. Germline CDR1 and CDR2: GTSNPN and SVGIG (reference sequence). The J segment lost 1 base and the V segment lost 4 bases, leaving 2 bases of the junction unmatched. This CDR3 contains 14 residues. The CDR3 loop reads CAWKSGRSYNEQFF. The CDR3 nucleotides are TGTGCCTGGAAAAGCGGGAGGTCCTACAATGAGCAGTTCTTC. The full variable domain, rest sourced from reference TRBV30 and TRBJ2-1, is SQTIHQWPATLVQPVGSPLSLECTVEGTSNPNLYWYRQAAGRGLQLLFYSVGIGQISSEVPQNLSASRPQDRQFILSSKKLLLSDSGFYLCAWKSGRSYNEQFFGPGTRLTVL.

The genes are TRBV7-2 and TRBJ2-3, with a weak D call TRBD2 (5 bases). Germline CDR1 and CDR2: SGHTA and FQGNSA. CDR3 length: 14 amino acids. V was clipped by 8 bases and J by 9 bases, with 21 bases between them. In DNA form, the CDR3 reads TGTGCCAGCTCAAGAGGAGGCGGAGCGGCGACGCAGTATTTT. This translates into CASSRGGGAATQYF.

The rearrangement uses TRBV9 and TRBJ2-5; 11 positions match TRBD1. V gave up 3 bases and J gave up 5 bases; unmatched junction bases: 6. CDR3 size: 15 residues. Germline V gene lookup returns CDR1 SGDLS and CDR2 YYNGEE. CDR3 loop: CASSGRTGGFETQYF. The CDR3 DNA reads TGTGCCAGCAGCGGGCGGACAGGGGGCTTCGAGACCCAGTACTTC.

V and J are TRBV5-1 and TRBJ1-1, with 10 bases aligning to TRBD1. With 4 bases clipped from V and 0 bases from J, the junction kept 3 bases outside the gene matches. The CDR3 is 15 residues long. Germline CDR1 SGHRS, CDR2 YFSETQ. CDR3 sequence (DNA): TGCGCCAGCAGCCTGGGACAGGGGCTGAACACTGAAGCTTTCTTT. It translates to CASSLGQGLNTEAFF.

The chain joins TRBV19 to TRBJ2-3, with TRBD1 as a possible D gene (6 bases). The germline gives CDR1 LNHDA, CDR2 SQIVND (reference sequence). The CDR3 sequence is 13 residues long. The germline V and J ends were trimmed by 2 bases and 5 bases, with 8 bases remaining between them. The CDR3 spells CASSIQQGDTQYF. CDR3 DNA sequence: TGTGCCAGTAGTATACAACAGGGAGATACGCAGTATTTT.

This clone is a singleton in its sample. The chain links TRBV5-6 to TRBJ2-3; TRBD2 is a possible D gene (6 bases). Trimming took 0 bases from V and 0 from J, leaving 17 bases between them. The germline CDR1 and CDR2 sequences are SGHDT and YYEEEE. The CDR3 sequence is 18 residues long. CDR3 DNA sequence: TGTGCCAGCAGCTTGGCCCTCTGGGGAGCGGGTAGCACAGATACGCAGTATTTT. This encodes CASSLALWGAGSTDTQYF. Full variable domain (outside the CDR3, taken from reference TRBV5-6 and TRBJ2-3): DAGVTQSPTHLIKTRGQQVTLRCSPKSGHDTVSWYQQALGQGPQFIFQYYEEEERQRGNFPDRFSGHQFPNYSSELNVNALLLGDSALYLCASSLALWGAGSTDTQYFGPGTRLTVL.

The V and J genes are TRBV3-1 (or the pseudogene TRBV3-2) and TRBJ2-5; D might be TRBD2 (7 bases). The CDR3 totals 16 residues. V dropped 4 bases and J dropped 0 bases, with 15 bases sitting between them. The germline V gene has CDR1 LGHDT and CDR2 YNNKEL (reference sequence). CDR3 region: CASSPPGGGDQETQYF. The CDR3 DNA reads as TGTGCCAGCAGCCCGCCGGGGGGCGGGGACCAAGAGACCCAGTACTTC.

In this sample, this clone turned up a few times. The gene calls are TRBV19 and TRBJ1-6; TRBD1 is a possible D gene (5 bases). CDR3 length: 16 residues. V lost 5 bases and J lost 7, with 18 bases in between. Germline V lookup: CDR1 LNHDA, CDR2 SQIVND (reference sequence). CDR3 amino acids: CASSPAGGGMNSPLHF. The DNA of the CDR3 is TGTGCCAGTAGTCCCGCCGGGGGGGGTATGAATTCACCCCTCCACTTT.

The chain has TRBV13 and TRBJ2-3, with 11 bases fitting TRBD2. The length of the CDR3 is 15 residues. From germline, CDR1 is PRHDT and CDR2 FYEKMQ (reference sequence). Trimming took 1 base from V and 5 from J; bases not matched to a gene: 2. The CDR3 spells CASSLELAGGDTQYF. The CDR3 nucleotides are TGTGCCAGCAGCTTAGAGCTAGCGGGAGGAGATACGCAGTATTTT.

The chain uses TRBV28 and TRBJ2-3; D ambiguous. CDR1 and CDR2 (germline): MDHEN, SYDVKM. V lost 3 bases and J 3 bases, leaving 10 bases between the germline ends. This CDR3 is 14 amino acids long. The CDR3 bases are TGTGCCAGCAGTTTGCCCTACAGAACAGATACGCAGTATTTT. Its translation is CASSLPYRTDTQYF.

The chain carries TRBV10-3 and TRBJ1-1, with a weak D call TRBD1 (5 bases). In germline, CDR1 is ENHRY, CDR2 SYGVKD. The V gene lost 4 bases and the J gene lost 1 base, with 16 bases spanning the gap. The length of the CDR3 is 16 residues. CDR3 sequence (DNA): TGTGCCATCAGTGGGGCAGGGTTCGCCGAGAACACTGAAGCTTTCTTT. It codes for CAISGAGFAENTEAFF.

The chain has TRBV5-4 and TRBJ2-1; a possible D gene is TRBD2 (5 bases). This CDR3 has 15 residues. V was shortened by 2 bases and J by 2 bases, with 11 bases between the two germline ends. Germline V gene sequence: CDR1 SGHNT, CDR2 YYREEE (reference sequence). The CDR3 loop reads CASSFMSGPYNEQFF. The DNA for the CDR3 is TGTGCCAGCAGCTTTATGAGCGGACCCTACAATGAGCAGTTCTTC.

V usage is TRBV5-5 and J usage is TRBJ2-2; 8 nucleotides align to TRBD1. Losses at the gene ends were 5 bases for V and 2 bases for J; bases not matched to a gene: 8. The CDR3 has 16 residues. CDR1 is SGHKS and CDR2 is YYEKEE in the germline V gene (reference sequence). The CDR3 nucleotides are TGTGCCAGCAGGCCCGGGCAGGGGGCCAACACCGGGGAGCTGTTTTTT. Translation gives CASRPGQGANTGELFF.

CDR3: CASLRTEAFF. In DNA, the CDR3 is TGTGCCAGCCTACGGACAGAGGCTTTCTTT. The rearrangement uses TRBV18 and TRBJ1-1; perhaps TRBD1 as D (6 bases). Per the germline V gene, CDR1 is KGHSH and CDR2 is LQKENI. This CDR3 is 10 amino acids long. With 8 bases removed from V and 11 bases from J, the gap between germline ends came to 12 bases.

The CDR3 protein is CASSPRDRWTDTQYF. Written as DNA, the CDR3 is TGTGCCAGCAGTCCCCGGGACAGGTGGACAGATACGCAGTATTTT. This chain links TRBV27 with TRBJ2-3, with 8 bases aligning to TRBD1. With V trimmed by 5 bases and J by 3 bases, 7 bases remained unmatched. CDR1 MNHEY and CDR2 SMNVEV come from the germline V gene (reference sequence). This CDR3 region has 15 residues.

J is TRBJ1-6 and V is TRBV5-1; D is uncertain. Trimming took 4 bases from V and 9 from J, leaving 20 bases between them. Germline V CDR1 and CDR2: SGHRS, YFSETQ. The CDR3 loop spans 16 amino acids. CDR3 residues: CASSLTASSRGSPLHF. Written as DNA, the CDR3 is TGCGCCAGCAGCCTAACCGCTTCATCGCGGGGTTCACCCCTCCACTTT.

The chain carries TRBV29-1 and TRBJ2-7; D gene unclear. The germline V gene has CDR1 SQVTM and CDR2 ANQGSEA. The CDR3 consists of 12 residues. Trimming shortened V by 1 base and J by 3 bases, and 7 bases separated the two germline ends. CDR3 loop: CSVEGSSYEQYF. Written as DNA, the CDR3 is TGCAGCGTTGAAGGTTCTAGCTACGAGCAGTACTTC.

The chain carries TRBV6-6 and TRBJ1-4; D uncertain. The germline V and J ends were trimmed by 7 bases and 4 bases, with 13 bases remaining between them. This CDR3 has 14 amino acids. Germline assignment: CDR1 MNHNY and CDR2 SVGAGI (reference sequence). CDR3 loop: CASNAKSGNEKLFF. DNA for the CDR3: TGTGCCAGCAACGCAAAGTCGGGTAATGAAAAACTGTTTTTT.

The chain links TRBV28 to TRBJ1-3; a weak D match, TRBD1 (6 bases). Trimming shortened V by 1 base and J by 2 bases, and 6 bases separated the two germline ends. Germline CDR1 MDHEN, CDR2 SYDVKM. This CDR3 contains 14 residues. The CDR3 here is CASSLSGAGNTIYF. The DNA for the CDR3 is TGTGCCAGCAGTTTATCAGGGGCTGGAAACACCATATATTTT.